These 8 T cell receptor beta chains share one sample of origin, sequenced in a study of tumor and adjacent non-tumor tissue in lung cancer (dated by TCRdb to 2017 to 2018). Library preparation was by multiplex PCR. TCRdb names Illumina HiSeq 2500 as the instrument used. TCRbeta libraries were constructed through three rounds of nested PCR with primers (Table S4) according to protocols modified from ARM-PCR. TCRdb reprocessing: public reads trimmed at Q25 with fastp, clones called with MiXCR, in-frame beta chains kept. One record per CDR3 amino acid sequence lists the most common genes and DNA. For this sample the table gives about 98,000 distinct CDR3 sequences, of which 80% were detected only once. The top ten clones comprise less than 40% of the sample. RNA was isolated from bulk unsorted tissue, and RNA quality was assessed with a NanoDrop ND-1000 and an Agilent 2100. Normal lung samples were distant non-tumor tissue taken more than 3 cm from the tumor edge.

The sequenced material came from distant non-tumor lung tissue. All receptors come from a man aged 60 to 69 with small cell lung cancer.

Comments on this clonotype: The junction differs from germline at one of its ends, possibly a read error. The chain recombines TRBV5-1 with TRBJ1-1; D call uncertain. CDR1 and CDR2 (germline): SGHRS, YFSETQ. The CDR3 loop spans 13 amino acids. The CDR3 bases are TGCGCCCGCAGCTTGTTAGAGAACACTGTAGCTTTCTTT. This translates into CARSLLENTVAFF.

This clonotype showed up just once. The V call is TRBV6-6, the J call TRBJ1-1; D remains ambiguous. This CDR3 is built from 16 residues. Germline CDR1 is MNHNY and CDR2 is SVGAGI (reference sequence). V was shortened by 4 bases and J by 4 bases, with 19 bases between the two germline ends. The CDR3 protein is CASSLAWSVWGTEAFF. The CDR3, as DNA: TGTGCCAGCAGTTTAGCATGGAGTGTATGGGGCACTGAAGCTTTCTTT.

A word on this clonotype: A much bigger clone sits one base away, suggesting this may be a read error. V usage is TRBV5-1 and J usage is TRBJ1-1; unclear D gene. Looked up from germline, CDR1 is SGHRS and CDR2 is YFSETQ. Trimming stripped 0 bases from V and 3 bases from J, with 9 bases between. CDR3 length equals 14 residues. DNA of the CDR3: TGCGCCAGCAGCTTGGTCTGGTCACACACTGAAGCTTTCTTT. This codes for CASSLVWSHTEAFF.

Points on this clonotype: The missing conserved phenylalanine or tryptophan at the end of this CDR3 makes a read error likely. The CDR3 nucleotides are TGTGCCAGCAACCTAGCGGGAGGGTATGATGAGCAGTTCTCT. This gives the protein CASNLAGGYDEQFS. The chain combines TRBV6-6 with TRBJ2-1; 12 nucleotides line up with TRBD2. CDR1 MNHNY and CDR2 SVGAGI come from the germline V gene (reference sequence). There are 14 residues in the CDR3. Trimming cost V 7 bases and J 8 bases; bases outside gene matches: 6.

About this clonotype: This is likely a read error, given that the CDR3 carries no conserved phenylalanine or tryptophan at its end. The V call is TRBV5-1, the J call TRBJ2-6; no firm D call. Trimming took 7 bases from V and 2 from J, leaving 13 bases between them. CDR1 and CDR2 from the germline V gene are SGHRS and YFSETQ. CDR3 size: 15 residues. CDR3 amino acids: CASGPLGPGANVLTL. Here the CDR3 DNA reads TGCGCCAGCGGCCCCCTGGGCCCTGGGGCCAACGTCCTGACTTTA.

This chain links TRBV7-8 with TRBJ2-3, with TRBD2 matching 7 bases. Germline values: CDR1 SGHVS, CDR2 FQNEAQ. This CDR3 contains 16 residues. V dropped 3 bases and J dropped 4; count of bases not matched to a gene: 10. DNA of the CDR3: TGTGCCAGCAGCTTTGGGGTCGGCGGGAGCGCAGATACGCAGTATTTT. Translating it yields CASSFGVGGSADTQYF.

This clonotype was recorded only once. At one of its ends the junction is not consistent with the germline gene, which may arise from a read error. The rearrangement uses TRBV7-9 and TRBJ1-2; D may be TRBD1 (5 bases). The CDR3 is made up of 12 amino acids. CDR1 is SEHNR and CDR2 is FQNEAQ in the germline V gene (reference sequence). CDR3 residues: CVSSATGCGYTF. CDR3 nucleotides: TGTGTCAGCAGCGCAACAGGCTGTGGCTACACCTTC. Filled out from reference TRBV7-9 and TRBJ1-2, the complete variable domain reads DTGVSQNPRHKITKRGQNVTFRCDPISEHNRLYWYRQTLGQGPEFLTYFQNEAQLEKSRLLSDRFSAERPKGSFSTLEIQRTEQGDSAMYLCVSSATGCGYTFGSGTRLTVV.

As for this clonotype: This CDR3 fails to terminate in the conserved phenylalanine or tryptophan, so it likely reflects a read error. The CDR3 DNA sequence: TGTGTCAGCAGTAAGAAGTTTGTCGGGGTTGCGTACACTGAAGCTTTCTTA. Encoded protein: CVSSKKFVGVAYTEAFL. This rearrangement joins TRBV12-3 or TRBV12-4 to TRBJ1-1, with no clear D. CDR3 length: 17 residues.